These 19 T cell receptor beta chains came from one sample sequenced in a study of shared clonotypes between healthy human individuals. Clones were sequenced by immunoSEQ multiplex PCR, and TCRdb holds only the in-frame ones, with some missing. Among about 1 million clones listed, approximately 72% were seen once. Sample: memory CD4+ T cells sorted from blood. Subset indicated: CD45RA-negative fraction. These receptors all stem from a man aged 18 to 29 in good health.

The rearrangement links TRBV5-1 to TRBJ2-5; a possible D gene is TRBD2 (6 bases). CDR1 and CDR2 (germline): SGHRS, YFSETQ. Between the trimmed V and J ends, which lost 3 bases and 5 bases, there was a span of 17 bases. This CDR3 comprises 15 residues. The CDR3 nucleotides are TGCGCCAGCAGCTCCGGGACTCCCGGGCGGGAGACCCAGTACTTC. It yields the protein CASSSGTPGRETQYF.

In the case of this clone: Distinct nucleotide sequences in the sample also encode this CDR3. CDR3 amino acids: CASSSPGQGSYEQYF. For the CDR3, the DNA is TGTGCCAGCAGTTCTCCGGGACAGGGATCCTACGAGCAGTACTTC. The J gene is TRBJ2-7, the V gene TRBV28; 9 bases map to TRBD1. Germline CDR1 and CDR2: MDHEN and SYDVKM. This CDR3 spans 15 amino acids. Trimming removed 4 bases from V and 1 base from J; junction bases left unmatched: 5.

The chain employs TRBV5-6 and TRBJ2-6; TRBD1 or TRBD2 may be the D gene (5 bases each). The CDR3 length is 16 residues. V was trimmed by 4 bases and J by 0 bases, leaving 11 bases between them. Germline-derived CDR1 and CDR2 are SGHDT and YYEEEE. This chain's CDR3 is CASSAGTDSGANVLTF. In nucleotides, the CDR3 is TGTGCCAGCAGCGCCGGGACGGACTCTGGGGCCAACGTCCTGACTTTC.

This chain connects TRBV5-1 to TRBJ1-1, with 9 bases that match TRBD1. The CDR3 sequence is 16 residues long. Trimming removed 0 bases from V and 8 bases from J; junction bases left unmatched: 11. Germline V gene sequence: CDR1 SGHRS, CDR2 YFSETQ. The chain's CDR3 is CASSLAGTGLGGEAFF. For the CDR3, the DNA is TGCGCCAGCAGCTTGGCCGGGACAGGGCTGGGTGGGGAAGCTTTCTTT.

The chain couples TRBV18 to TRBJ2-7; D gene unclear. This CDR3 has 14 residues. Per germline, CDR1 KGHSH and CDR2 LQKENI. V was clipped by 3 bases and J by 7 bases, with 16 bases between them. This CDR3 reads CASSPQTGIREQYF. The DNA for the CDR3 is TGTGCCAGCTCACCCCAAACTGGGATACGGGAGCAGTACTTC.

This sequence joins TRBV6-6 and TRBJ2-1, with D uncertain. This CDR3 contains 14 residues. The V end lost 0 bases, the J end lost 4 bases, and 7 bases lay between the germline ends. Germline V lookup: CDR1 MNHNY, CDR2 SVGAGI (reference sequence). In DNA form, the CDR3 reads TGTGCCAGCAGTTACTCCGGCCCTTACAATGAGCAGTTCTTC. Translating it yields CASSYSGPYNEQFF.

This clone was seen just once. The chain couples TRBV28 to TRBJ2-7, with 8 nucleotides matching TRBD1. This CDR3 comprises 16 residues. The germline CDR1 and CDR2 sequences are MDHEN and SYDVKM. J gave up 5 bases and V 2 bases, and 11 bases lay outside the gene matches. Here the CDR3 reads CASSLIIATGDHEQYF. The CDR3 bases are TGTGCCAGCAGTTTAATCATTGCGACAGGGGACCACGAGCAGTACTTC.

The chain joins TRBV5-4 to TRBJ2-7, with D perhaps TRBD1 (6 bases). V lost 4 bases and J lost 7, with 15 bases in between. CDR1 is SGHNT, CDR2 YYREEE, per germline (reference sequence). This CDR3 spans 13 amino acids. The CDR3 region is CASSKNRELEQYF. CDR3 DNA sequence: TGTGCCAGCAGCAAAAACAGGGAGTTGGAGCAGTACTTC. Filled out from reference TRBV5-4 and TRBJ2-7, the complete variable domain reads ETGVTQSPTHLIKTRGQQVTLRCSSQSGHNTVSWYQQALGQGPQFIFQYYREEENGRGNFPPRFSGLQFPNYSSELNVNALELDDSALYLCASSKNRELEQYFGPGTRLTVT.

This clone was seen only once. The V and J genes are TRBV10-3 and TRBJ2-5; perhaps TRBD2 as D (6 bases). This CDR3 comprises 15 residues. Trimming took off 3 bases at V and 5 bases at J, with 16 bases between the two ends. CDR1 and CDR2 from the germline V gene are ENHRY and SYGVKD. This chain's CDR3 is CAISDSGGAGETQYF. The DNA of the CDR3 is TGTGCCATCAGTGATTCAGGAGGGGCGGGGGAGACCCAGTACTTC.

DNA for the CDR3: TGTGCCAGCAGCATGGGGACTTCGTCGGAGACCCAGTACTTC. Translation: CASSMGTSSETQYF. The chain links TRBV7-2 to TRBJ2-5, with a possible D match to TRBD2 (6 bases). Trimming left V 5 bases short and J 5 bases short, with 15 bases between. The CDR3 consists of 14 residues. Per the germline V gene, CDR1 is SGHTA and CDR2 is FQGNSA.

The chain uses TRBV4-1 and TRBJ2-1; D is perhaps TRBD2 (7 bases). The V gene lost 7 bases and the J gene lost 4 bases, with 20 bases spanning the gap. Germline V gives CDR1 MGHRA, CDR2 YSYEKL. The CDR3 is made up of 16 amino acids. CDR3 protein: CASTSSGGATYNEQFF. The CDR3 nucleotides read TGCGCCAGCACCTCAAGTGGGGGGGCCACGTACAATGAGCAGTTCTTC.

The chain joins TRBV6-5 to TRBJ2-7; 7 bases are a match to TRBD2. Germline lookup yields CDR1 MNHEY and CDR2 SVGAGI. The CDR3 has 11 residues. The ends lost 7 bases at V and 7 bases at J; junction bases unmatched: 4. CDR3 loop: CASTSGWEQYF. The CDR3 DNA follows: TGTGCCAGCACTAGCGGCTGGGAGCAGTACTTC.

V usage is TRBV6-5 and J usage is TRBJ2-5, with TRBD1 identical over 8 bases. There are 14 residues in the CDR3. J lost 7 bases, V lost 5 bases, and 9 bases had no gene match. Germline V lookup: CDR1 MNHEY, CDR2 SVGAGI. CDR3 residues: CASSQGQVLGTQYF. CDR3 bases: TGTGCCAGCAGTCAGGGACAGGTTTTAGGGACCCAGTACTTC.

The table lists this clone with a count of one. V gene TRBV10-3 combines with J gene TRBJ2-1; D is possibly TRBD1 or TRBD2 (6 bases each). V lost 10 bases and J 5 bases, leaving 15 bases between the germline ends. CDR1 is ENHRY, CDR2 SYGVKD, per germline. The CDR3 totals 13 residues. Here the CDR3 DNA reads TGTGCCACCTCGGAGGGGGAGGACAATGAGCAGTTCTTC. Protein: CATSEGEDNEQFF.

The rearrangement uses TRBV10-1 and TRBJ2-7; 12 nucleotides align to TRBD1. Germline V CDR1 and CDR2: WNHNN, SYGVQD (reference sequence). The CDR3 contains 15 residues. V trimming: 3 bases; J trimming: 6 bases; junction bases outside the gene matches: 6. The CDR3 loop reads CASSDPGQGASEQYF. CDR3 DNA: TGCGCCAGCAGTGACCCGGGACAGGGGGCCAGCGAGCAGTACTTC.

There are many counts of this clone. The gene calls are TRBV5-1 and TRBJ2-3; 12 bases are a match to TRBD1. V lost 5 bases and J lost 10; bases outside the gene matches: 8. Germline CDR1 reads SGHRS; CDR2 reads YFSETQ. The length of the CDR3 is 14 residues. CDR3 sequence reads: CASSPGTGGGAQYF. The CDR3 DNA sequence: TGCGCCAGCAGTCCCGGGACAGGGGGCGGTGCGCAGTATTTT.

The CDR3 DNA reads as TGTGCCAGCAGTTACTCGAACGGGGGCTTGCGATTCTTT. Its translation: CASSYSNGGLRFF. V gene TRBV6-5 combines with J gene TRBJ1-1, with D perhaps matching TRBD1 (6 bases). V gave up 0 bases and J gave up 14 bases, with 16 bases separating them. The length of the CDR3 is 13 residues. Germline-derived CDR1 and CDR2 are MNHEY and SVGAGI.

This clone was found a few times. The rearrangement joins TRBV7-9 to TRBJ1-1; TRBD1 aligns across 8 bases. The junction had 6 bases not matched to a gene; V was cut back by 0 bases and J by 3 bases. The germline V gene encodes CDR1 SEHNR and CDR2 FQNEAQ (reference sequence). This CDR3 comprises 16 residues. CDR3 region: CASSLARGLVDTEAFF. CDR3 coding DNA: TGTGCCAGCAGCTTAGCCAGGGGGCTAGTAGACACTGAAGCTTTCTTT.

In this sample, this clone turned up many times. The V gene is TRBV11-2, the J gene TRBJ1-5; no clear D gene. Germline assignment: CDR1 SGHAT and CDR2 FQNNGV. Trimming stripped 5 bases from V and 6 bases from J, with 20 bases between. The CDR3 covers 16 residues. CDR3 sequence reads: CASSPRGARPGQPQHF. CDR3 DNA sequence: TGTGCCAGCAGCCCCCGCGGCGCCCGCCCGGGTCAGCCCCAGCATTTT.